Shown below are 6 T cell receptor beta chains from a single sample sequenced in a study of cytomegalovirus exposure and HLA in healthy donors (dated by TCRdb to about 2017). Libraries were made using the immunoSEQ multiplex PCR assay. The multiplex PCR relied on a mix of 60 forward primers for TCR Vbeta segments and 13 reverse primers for TCR Jbeta segments. The immuneACCESS repertoire file appears here via TCRdb, limited to in-frame rearrangements. These files lack a portion of the clones; in checked studies, under half of the deficit traces to unresolved V genes, and the cause of the others is not known. Recorded for this sample are roughly 180,000 clones; 70% to 85% of them occurred a single time. Together, the top ten hold roughly 1.5% of the sample. The sequenced sample was PBMCs. Receptors were obtained from a man younger than 35 in good health and CMV-seronegative.

This clone was found once. This chain connects TRBV28 to TRBJ1-1; no definite D call. Trimming took 9 bases from V and 2 from J, leaving 19 bases between them. Germline V gene data show CDR1 as MDHEN and CDR2 as SYDVKM. The CDR3 totals 15 residues. The CDR3 DNA sequence: TGTGCCAGTCTCCCTCGAGGGAAGGGAAACACTGAAGCTTTCTTT. This encodes CASLPRGKGNTEAFF.

The rearrangement joins TRBV4-2 to TRBJ1-2, with a weak D call TRBD1 (6 bases). Germline V lookup: CDR1 LGHNA, CDR2 YNFKEQ. The CDR3 extends over 12 amino acids. V was cut by 3 bases and J by 5 bases, with 7 bases left in between. The CDR3 DNA sequence: TGTGCCAGCAGCCACACAGGGTATGGCTACACCTTC. This translates into CASSHTGYGYTF.

In this sample, this clone turned up a few times. The chain uses TRBV2 and TRBJ1-1, with 7 nucleotides matching TRBD1. Germline-derived CDR1 and CDR2 are SNHLY and FYNNEI. V shed 4 bases and J 1 base; nucleotides not matched to a gene: 6. This CDR3 spans 15 amino acids. CDR3: CASSGQGVGNTEAFF. The DNA for the CDR3 is TGTGCCAGCAGTGGGCAGGGGGTTGGGAACACTGAAGCTTTCTTT. The full variable domain, in which reference TRBV2 and TRBJ1-1 provide the parts outside the CDR3, is EPEVTQTPSHQVTQMGQEVILRCVPISNHLYFYWYRQILGQKVEFLVSFYNNEISEKSEIFDDQFSVERPDGSNFTLKIRSTKLEDSAMYFCASSGQGVGNTEAFFGQGTRLTVV.

In this sample, this clone turned up once. The chain employs TRBV28 and TRBJ1-2; TRBD1 might be the D (6 bases). Germline V lookup: CDR1 MDHEN, CDR2 SYDVKM. V gave up 6 bases and J gave up 8 bases, with 19 bases separating them. This CDR3 has 14 residues. This chain's CDR3 is CASSPQGIWPGYTF. The CDR3 DNA is TGTGCCAGCAGCCCACAGGGAATATGGCCCGGCTACACCTTC.

The CDR3 loop reads CASSLATGEGYTF. Written as DNA, the CDR3 is TGTGCCAGCAGCTTAGCGACTGGGGAGGGCTACACCTTC. The chain is built from TRBV7-2 and TRBJ1-2, with D unresolved. Between the trimmed V and J ends, which lost 0 bases and 8 bases, there was a span of 10 bases. From germline, CDR1 is SGHTA and CDR2 FQGNSA. There are 13 residues in the CDR3.

V and J are TRBV19 and TRBJ1-2, with D unresolved. Germline CDR1 is LNHDA and CDR2 is SQIVND (reference sequence). V was trimmed by 3 bases and J by 1 base, leaving 15 bases between them. This CDR3 region has 16 residues. The CDR3: CASSIGGPSINYGYTF. The CDR3 DNA reads as TGTGCCAGTAGTATCGGCGGGCCCTCAATTAACTATGGCTACACCTTC.